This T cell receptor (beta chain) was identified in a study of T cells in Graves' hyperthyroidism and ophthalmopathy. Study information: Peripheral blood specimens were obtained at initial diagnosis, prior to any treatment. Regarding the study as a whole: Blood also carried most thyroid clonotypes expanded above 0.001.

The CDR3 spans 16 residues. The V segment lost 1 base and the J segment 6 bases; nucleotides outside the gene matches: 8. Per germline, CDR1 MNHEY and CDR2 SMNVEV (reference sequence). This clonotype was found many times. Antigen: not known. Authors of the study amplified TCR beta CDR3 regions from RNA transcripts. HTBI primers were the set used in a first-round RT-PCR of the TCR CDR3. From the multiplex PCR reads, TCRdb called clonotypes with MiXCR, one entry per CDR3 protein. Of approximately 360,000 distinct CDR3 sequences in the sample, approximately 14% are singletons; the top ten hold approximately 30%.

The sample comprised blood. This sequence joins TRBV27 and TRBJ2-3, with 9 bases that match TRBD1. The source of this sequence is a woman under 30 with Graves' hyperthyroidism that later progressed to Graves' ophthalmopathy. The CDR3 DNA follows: TGTGCCAGCAGTTTATTTTCTGACAGGGGGGCGGATACGCAGTATTTT. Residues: CASSLFSDRGADTQYF.